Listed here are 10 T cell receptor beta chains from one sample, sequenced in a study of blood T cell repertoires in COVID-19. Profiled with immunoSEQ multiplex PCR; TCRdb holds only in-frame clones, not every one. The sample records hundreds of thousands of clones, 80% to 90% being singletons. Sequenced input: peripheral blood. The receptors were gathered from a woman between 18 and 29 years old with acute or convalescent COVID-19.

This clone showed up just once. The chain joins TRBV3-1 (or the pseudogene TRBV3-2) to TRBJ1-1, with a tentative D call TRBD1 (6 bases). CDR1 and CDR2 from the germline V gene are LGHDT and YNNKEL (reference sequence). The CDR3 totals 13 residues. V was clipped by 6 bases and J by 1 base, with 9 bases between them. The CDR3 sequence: CASRWGQNTEAFF. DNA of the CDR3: TGTGCCAGCAGATGGGGACAGAACACTGAAGCTTTCTTT.

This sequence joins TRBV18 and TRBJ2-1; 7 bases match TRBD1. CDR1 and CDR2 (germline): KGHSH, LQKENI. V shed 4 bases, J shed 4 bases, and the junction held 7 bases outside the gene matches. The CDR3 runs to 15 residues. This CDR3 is CASSLNRDRYNEQFF. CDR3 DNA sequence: TGTGCCAGCTCACTTAATCGGGACAGATACAATGAGCAGTTCTTC.

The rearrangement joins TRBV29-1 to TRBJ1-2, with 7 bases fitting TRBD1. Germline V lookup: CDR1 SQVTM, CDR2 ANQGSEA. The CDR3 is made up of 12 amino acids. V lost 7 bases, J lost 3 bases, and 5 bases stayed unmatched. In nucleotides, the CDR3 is TGCAGCGGCCGACAGGGAGACTATGGCTACACCTTC. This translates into CSGRQGDYGYTF.

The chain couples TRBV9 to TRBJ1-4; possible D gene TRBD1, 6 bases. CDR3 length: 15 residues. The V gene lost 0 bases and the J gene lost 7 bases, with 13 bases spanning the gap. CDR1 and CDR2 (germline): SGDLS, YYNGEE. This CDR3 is CASSVGGQGGEKLFF. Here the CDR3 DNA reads TGTGCCAGCAGCGTAGGGGGGCAGGGCGGTGAAAAACTGTTTTTT.

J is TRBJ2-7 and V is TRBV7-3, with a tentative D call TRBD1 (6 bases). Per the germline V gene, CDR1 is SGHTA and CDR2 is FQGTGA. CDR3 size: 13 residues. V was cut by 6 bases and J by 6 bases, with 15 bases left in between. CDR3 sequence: CASSVTGWGEQYF. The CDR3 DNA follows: TGTGCCAGCAGTGTAACAGGGTGGGGCGAGCAGTACTTC.

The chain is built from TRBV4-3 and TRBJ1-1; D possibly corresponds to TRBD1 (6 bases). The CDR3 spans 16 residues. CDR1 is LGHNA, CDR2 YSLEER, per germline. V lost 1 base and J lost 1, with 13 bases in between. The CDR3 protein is CASSQGTGKTNTEAFF. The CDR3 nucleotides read TGCGCCAGCAGCCAAGGAACAGGGAAGACGAACACTGAAGCTTTCTTT.

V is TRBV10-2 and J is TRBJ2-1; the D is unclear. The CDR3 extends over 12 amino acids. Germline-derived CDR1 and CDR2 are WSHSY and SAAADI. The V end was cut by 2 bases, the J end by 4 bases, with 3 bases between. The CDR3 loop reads CASSEQYNEQFF. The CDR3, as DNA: TGCGCCAGCAGTGAGCAGTACAATGAGCAGTTCTTC.

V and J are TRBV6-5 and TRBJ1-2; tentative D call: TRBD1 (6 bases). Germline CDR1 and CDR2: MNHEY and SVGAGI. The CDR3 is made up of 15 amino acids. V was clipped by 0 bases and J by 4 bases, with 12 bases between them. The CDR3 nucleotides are TGTGCCAGCAGTTACTCGAAGGCAGGGGCCTATGGCTACACCTTC. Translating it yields CASSYSKAGAYGYTF.

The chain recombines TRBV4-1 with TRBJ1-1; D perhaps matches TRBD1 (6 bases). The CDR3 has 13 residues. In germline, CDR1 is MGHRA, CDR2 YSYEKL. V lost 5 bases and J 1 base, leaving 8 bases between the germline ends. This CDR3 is CASSSGQNTEAFF. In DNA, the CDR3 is TGCGCCAGCAGCTCGGGACAGAACACTGAAGCTTTCTTT.

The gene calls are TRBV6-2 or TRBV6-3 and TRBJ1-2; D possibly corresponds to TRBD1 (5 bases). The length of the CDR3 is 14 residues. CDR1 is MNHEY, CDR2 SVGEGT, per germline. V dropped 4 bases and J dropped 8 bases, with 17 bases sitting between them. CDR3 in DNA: TGTGCCAGCAGTTCCGCTGCGTGGGGCGAGGGCTACACCTTC. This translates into CASSSAAWGEGYTF.